The 14 T cell receptor beta chains below all came from one sample that was sequenced in a study of T cells in Graves' hyperthyroidism and ophthalmopathy. RNA transcripts yielded amplified TCR beta CDR3 regions. Initially, a first-round RT-PCR of the TCR CDR3 employed the HTBI primer set. MiXCR, run by TCRdb on the multiplex PCR reads, gives a single entry per CDR3 protein. The data contain a few hundred thousand distinct CDR3 sequences, approximately 15% of them singletons. The sequenced sample consisted of blood. The source of these receptors is a woman in her thirties with Graves' hyperthyroidism.

The V gene is TRBV12-3 or TRBV12-4, the J gene TRBJ1-4; TRBD1 matches 7 bases. J lost 1 base, V lost 5 bases, and 4 bases had no gene match. The CDR3 sequence is 15 residues long. CDR3 DNA: TGTGCCAGCAGTACTCAGGGGGTAACTAATGAAAAACTGTTTTTT. Translation gives CASSTQGVTNEKLFF.

The CDR3 DNA follows: TGTGCCAGCAGCTTTCCGGGGGGAGGGGTTCTAGCCAAAAACATTCAGTACTTC. Translated: CASSFPGGGVLAKNIQYF. The J gene is TRBJ2-4, the V gene TRBV28; TRBD2 agrees at 7 bases. Germline CDR1 reads MDHEN; CDR2 reads SYDVKM. V lost 6 bases, J lost 0 bases, and 14 bases stayed unmatched. The CDR3 loop spans 18 amino acids.

CDR3: CASSVDGGQGETQYF. As DNA, the CDR3 is TGTGCCAGCAGCGTGGATGGGGGACAGGGAGAGACCCAGTACTTC. The chain links TRBV9 to TRBJ2-5, with TRBD1 matching 9 bases. CDR3 size: 15 residues. Germline CDR1 is SGDLS and CDR2 is YYNGEE. J gave up 4 bases and V 2 bases, and 6 bases lay outside the gene matches.

The chain uses TRBV12-3 or TRBV12-4 and TRBJ2-7, with 9 bases matching TRBD2. V gave up 6 bases and J gave up 3 bases; unmatched junction bases: 21. This CDR3 comprises 19 residues. The CDR3 is CASSQGPTLASGTNYEQYF. The CDR3 DNA follows: TGTGCCAGCAGCCAAGGCCCTACTCTTGCTAGCGGGACTAACTACGAGCAGTACTTC.

This clonotype has a handful of counts. The rearrangement joins TRBV28 to TRBJ1-2; 9 positions match TRBD1. The CDR3 sequence is 15 residues long. Germline-derived CDR1 and CDR2 are MDHEN and SYDVKM. Germline trimming cut 3 bases from V and 11 bases from J; bases unmatched to any gene: 13. CDR3 amino acids: CASSLPQGAGQKYTF. The CDR3 DNA sequence: TGTGCCAGCAGTTTGCCACAGGGGGCGGGGCAGAAGTACACCTTC.

This clonotype was counted ten times or more. The rearrangement links TRBV7-2 to TRBJ2-3; D call uncertain. Per the germline V gene, CDR1 is SGHTA and CDR2 is FQGNSA. The CDR3 runs to 16 residues. Trimming shortened V by 1 base and J by 0 bases, and 11 bases separated the two germline ends. CDR3 DNA: TGTGCCAGCAGCTTAGTGGGCCCGACTAGCACAGATACGCAGTATTTT. Translated: CASSLVGPTSTDTQYF.

The table lists this clonotype with a few counts. The chain combines TRBV20-1 with TRBJ1-4; no firm D call. This CDR3 region has 15 residues. V shed 6 bases and J shed 3 bases, with 17 bases lying between them. Germline CDR1 reads DFQATT; CDR2 reads SNEGSKA (reference sequence). CDR3 loop: CSALSLLAANEKLFF. CDR3 in DNA: TGCAGTGCCCTATCCCTCCTGGCGGCTAATGAAAAACTGTTTTTT.

This clonotype was counted a few times. In DNA, the CDR3 is TGTGCCAGTACCAAAGGACAGTTATATAGCAATCAGCCCCAGCATTTT. Its protein product is CASTKGQLYSNQPQHF. The rearrangement uses TRBV19 and TRBJ1-5, with D perhaps matching TRBD1 (6 bases). The CDR3 runs 16 residues. V lost 7 bases, J lost 0 bases, and 16 bases lay in between. Germline V gives CDR1 LNHDA, CDR2 SQIVND (reference sequence).

This clonotype occurred many times. This chain links TRBV6-2 or TRBV6-3 with TRBJ1-1, with TRBD1 as a possible D gene (6 bases). Germline CDR1 MNHEY, CDR2 SVGEGT. Deletions cut 0 bases from V and 3 bases from J, with 14 bases between. The CDR3 consists of 16 residues. In DNA form, the CDR3 reads TGTGCCAGCAGTTACTCGCGGAACAGGGCGCACACTGAAGCTTTCTTT. This sequence encodes CASSYSRNRAHTEAFF.

In its sample, this clonotype was seen many times. The chain links TRBV30 to TRBJ2-1, with no clear D. Germline V gene lookup returns CDR1 GTSNPN and CDR2 SVGIG (reference sequence). The CDR3 covers 14 residues. The germline V and J ends were trimmed by 4 bases and 0 bases, with 10 bases remaining between them. The CDR3 is CAWTGPYSYNEQFF. The CDR3, as DNA: TGTGCCTGGACCGGCCCGTACTCCTACAATGAGCAGTTCTTC.

This clonotype appeared many times. The rearrangement links TRBV20-1 to TRBJ2-7; 8 bases map to TRBD2. Germline V CDR1 and CDR2: DFQATT, SNEGSKA (reference sequence). The ends lost 0 bases at V and 0 bases at J; junction bases unmatched: 7. The CDR3 consists of 16 residues. CDR3 in amino acids: CSARDSFGRASYEQYF. CDR3 nucleotides: TGCAGTGCTAGAGATTCGTTCGGGAGGGCCTCCTACGAGCAGTACTTC.

This clonotype was picked up many times. The chain uses TRBV6-1 and TRBJ2-7; 7 nucleotides align to TRBD2. This CDR3 comprises 15 residues. Germline V lookup: CDR1 MNHNS, CDR2 SASEGT. The V gene end was trimmed by 7 bases and the J gene end by 7 bases; junction bases not matched to a gene: 16. The CDR3 DNA reads as TGTGCCAGCACCCTCTCCGGGGGGAGCGGTGGGGAGCAGTACTTC. Amino acids: CASTLSGGSGGEQYF.

This clonotype occurred many times. The rearrangement uses TRBV18 and TRBJ1-6, with D perhaps matching TRBD1 (5 bases). The germline V gene encodes CDR1 KGHSH and CDR2 LQKENI. V was pared by 2 bases and J by 6 bases, with 8 bases between. The CDR3 consists of 14 residues. The CDR3 loop is CASSPGGGNSPLHF. The CDR3 DNA reads TGTGCCAGCTCACCAGGGGGAGGTAATTCACCCCTCCACTTT. The whole variable domain, filled in from reference TRBV18 and TRBJ1-6, reads NAGVMQNPRHLVRRRGQEARLRCSPMKGHSHVYWYRQLPEEGLKFMVYLQKENIIDESGMPKERFSAEFPKEGPSILRIQQVVRGDSAAYFCASSPGGGNSPLHFGNGTRLTVT.

This clonotype appeared many times. The chain has TRBV7-6 and TRBJ1-4, with D unresolved. This CDR3 contains 16 residues. V was pared by 5 bases and J by 3 bases, with 16 bases between. Germline CDR1 reads SGHVS; CDR2 reads FNYEAQ. The CDR3 sequence is CASSQNAVSSNEKLFF. The CDR3 DNA reads TGTGCCAGCAGCCAGAATGCGGTCTCATCTAATGAAAAACTGTTTTTT.